The next 16 T cell receptor beta chains were all read from a single sample in a study of shared clonotypes between healthy human individuals. Repertoires were generated with immunoSEQ multiplex PCR, while TCRdb's copy carries only in-frame clones and drops some. The table shows about 2.1 million clones, with 93% occurring only once. CD45RO-negative, CCR7-positively selected cells formed the naive CD8 fraction, excluding terminally differentiated effector memory CD45RA+ cells. The sequencing input was naive CD8+ T cells from PBMCs. The receptors were sampled from a young man in good health. Some clones in this sample may be carry-over from other donors' samples.

The CDR3 DNA sequence: TGTGCCAGCAGCTTAGTTTGGGCAGGCTCTGGGGCCAACGTCCTGACTTTC. Encoded protein: CASSLVWAGSGANVLTF. This chain uses TRBV7-6 with TRBJ2-6; D is ambiguous. The CDR3 runs 17 residues. The V and J ends lost 1 base and 0 bases respectively, with 10 bases between them. Germline CDR1 and CDR2: SGHVS and FNYEAQ.

The rearrangement links TRBV12-5 to TRBJ2-5, with 13 bases matching TRBD2. V trimming: 4 bases; J trimming: 5 bases; junction bases outside the gene matches: 7. Germline V gene lookup returns CDR1 LGHNT and CDR2 FRNRAP. This CDR3 has 16 amino acids. The CDR3 loop is CASGWGLAGTVETQYF. CDR3 in DNA: TGTGCTAGTGGTTGGGGACTAGCGGGAACTGTGGAGACCCAGTACTTC.

This chain uses TRBV27 with TRBJ2-3, with TRBD2 identical over 8 bases. Germline CDR1 is MNHEY and CDR2 is SMNVEV (reference sequence). There are 15 residues in the CDR3. The ends lost 7 bases at V and 1 base at J; junction bases unmatched: 7. CDR3 coding DNA: TGTGCCAGCACGGGCTATAGCGGGGGCACAGATACGCAGTATTTT. Translated: CASTGYSGGTDTQYF.

Only one count was recorded for this clone. The chain employs TRBV29-1 and TRBJ2-6; D is perhaps TRBD1 or TRBD2 (5 bases each). V was trimmed by 3 bases and J by 4 bases, leaving 16 bases between them. The germline V gene has CDR1 SQVTM and CDR2 ANQGSEA. The CDR3 spans 16 residues. Here the CDR3 DNA reads TGCAGCGTTGAGACTCGAGGGGTTTCCGGGGCCAACGTCCTGACTTTC. Residues: CSVETRGVSGANVLTF. The full variable domain, completed using reference TRBV29-1 and TRBJ2-6, is SAVISQKPSRDICQRGTSLTIQCQVDSQVTMMFWYRQQPGQSLTLIATANQGSEATYESGFVIDKFPISRPNLTFSTLTVSNMSPEDSSIYLCSVETRGVSGANVLTFGAGSRLTVL.

This clone was detected only a few times. V usage is TRBV19 and J usage is TRBJ1-2; possible D gene TRBD1, 5 bases. Trimming stripped 5 bases from V and 8 bases from J, with 12 bases between. CDR1 LNHDA and CDR2 SQIVND come from the germline V gene (reference sequence). The CDR3 is 12 residues long. This chain's CDR3 is CASSPQGNGYTF. In nucleotides, the CDR3 is TGTGCCAGTAGTCCCCAGGGTAACGGCTACACCTTC.

J is TRBJ2-7 and V is TRBV27; 14 bases fit TRBD2. CDR1 is MNHEY, CDR2 SMNVEV, per germline (reference sequence). After removal of 3 bases from V and 6 bases from J, the junction contained 4 bases not matched to a gene. This CDR3 has 15 amino acids. The CDR3 region has the DNA TGTGCCAGCAGTTTGGCGGGACTAGCGGGAGCCGAGCAGTACTTC. It is translated as CASSLAGLAGAEQYF.

V and J are TRBV27 and TRBJ2-2; D remains ambiguous. V was clipped by 5 bases and J by 4 bases, with 14 bases between them. This CDR3 comprises 15 residues. Germline V lookup: CDR1 MNHEY, CDR2 SMNVEV (reference sequence). As DNA, the CDR3 is TGTGCCAGCAGTCAATTAGCAGTAGGCACCGGGGAGCTGTTTTTT. This sequence encodes CASSQLAVGTGELFF.

V and J are TRBV2 and TRBJ2-7; D remains unclear. V lost 3 bases to trimming and J lost 3 bases, with 9 bases between them. Germline CDR1 SNHLY, CDR2 FYNNEI. This CDR3 has 13 amino acids. CDR3 sequence (DNA): TGTGCCAGCAGTGAGGGCACCTACTACGAGCAGTACTTC. Residues: CASSEGTYYEQYF.

V is TRBV11-2 and J is TRBJ2-7; D may be TRBD1 (6 bases). V lost 2 bases and J lost 2, with 13 bases in between. In germline, CDR1 is SGHAT, CDR2 FQNNGV. CDR3 length: 15 amino acids. The CDR3 nucleotides read TGTGCCAGCAGCTTAACCAGGGGTGGTACCTACGAGCAGTACTTC. This gives the protein CASSLTRGGTYEQYF.

The CDR3 reads CASSGSGSTYNEQFF. The CDR3 DNA follows: TGTGCCAGCAGCGGGAGCGGGAGTACTTACAATGAGCAGTTCTTC. This chain uses TRBV9 with TRBJ2-1; 8 nucleotides line up with TRBD2. Germline-derived CDR1 and CDR2 are SGDLS and YYNGEE. Trimming took 3 bases from V and 4 from J; bases not matched to a gene: 6. CDR3 size: 15 residues.

The chain links TRBV11-2 to TRBJ1-3; D is uncertain. Trimming removed 10 bases from V and 7 bases from J, with 14 bases in between. CDR1 SGHAT and CDR2 FQNNGV come from the germline V gene. CDR3 length equals 12 residues. The CDR3 protein is CATPGMGNTIYF. The CDR3, as DNA: TGTGCCACTCCGGGAATGGGCAACACCATATATTTT.

The CDR3 spells CASSQARQFNYGYTF. In DNA form, the CDR3 reads TGTGCCAGCAGCCAAGCCCGACAATTTAACTATGGCTACACCTTC. J is TRBJ1-2 and V is TRBV16; D call uncertain. This CDR3 is 15 amino acids long. V lost 2 bases to trimming and J lost 1 base, with 11 bases between them. The germline V gene encodes CDR1 KGHSY and CDR2 FQNENV.

The sample holds a few counts of this clone. The sample holds other DNA sequences that translate to the same CDR3. The gene calls are TRBV27 and TRBJ2-7; D remains ambiguous. The CDR3 has 13 residues. V was cut by 3 bases and J by 2 bases, with 8 bases left in between. Germline assignment: CDR1 MNHEY and CDR2 SMNVEV (reference sequence). CDR3 region: CASSFGVTYEQYF. In DNA form, the CDR3 reads TGTGCCAGCAGTTTCGGTGTTACCTACGAGCAGTACTTC.

This sequence joins TRBV9 and TRBJ2-1, with 7 bases that match TRBD2. Looked up from germline, CDR1 is SGDLS and CDR2 is YYNGEE. Unmatched junction bases numbered 7, after V lost 7 bases and J lost 0 bases. The CDR3 runs 15 residues. CDR3 DNA sequence: TGTGCCAGCCGGGGAGAGCGGGACTCCTACAATGAGCAGTTCTTC. It codes for CASRGERDSYNEQFF.

This clone was recorded only once. The chain combines TRBV6-1 with TRBJ2-3; the D gene is possibly TRBD1 (6 bases). Trimming removed 0 bases at V and 1 base at J, with 8 bases between. In germline, CDR1 is MNHNS, CDR2 SASEGT. The CDR3 covers 15 residues. CDR3 nucleotides: TGTGCCAGCAGTGAAGCCCCAGGGGGCACAGATACGCAGTATTTT. This gives the protein CASSEAPGGTDTQYF.

The chain links TRBV11-3 to TRBJ2-1; D gene ambiguous. Germline V lookup: CDR1 SGHNT, CDR2 YENEEA. The V end lost 0 bases, the J end lost 4 bases, and 10 bases lay between the germline ends. The length of the CDR3 is 15 residues. The CDR3 DNA follows: TGTGCCAGCAGCTTAGATGGCCAGATATACAATGAGCAGTTCTTC. It encodes CASSLDGQIYNEQFF.